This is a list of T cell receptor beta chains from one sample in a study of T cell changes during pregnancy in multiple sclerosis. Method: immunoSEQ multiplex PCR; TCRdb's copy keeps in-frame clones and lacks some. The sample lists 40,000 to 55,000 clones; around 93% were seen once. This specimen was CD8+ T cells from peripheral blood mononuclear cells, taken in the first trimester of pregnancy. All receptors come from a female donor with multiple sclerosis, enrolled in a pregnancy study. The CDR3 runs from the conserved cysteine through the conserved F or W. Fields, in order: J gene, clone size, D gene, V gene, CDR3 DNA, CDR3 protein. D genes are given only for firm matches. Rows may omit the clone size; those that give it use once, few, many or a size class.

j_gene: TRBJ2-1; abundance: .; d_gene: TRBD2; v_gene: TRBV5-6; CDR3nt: TGTGCCAGCGGGCCTAGCGGGGCAATCTACAATGAGCAGTTCTTC; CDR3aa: CASGPSGAIYNEQFF
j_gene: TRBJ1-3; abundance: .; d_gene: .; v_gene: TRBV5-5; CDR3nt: TGTGCCAGCAGTTTCGACTCAAGCTCTGGAAACACCATATATTTT; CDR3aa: CASSFDSSSGNTIYF
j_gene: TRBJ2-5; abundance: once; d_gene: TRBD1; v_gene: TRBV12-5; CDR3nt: TGTGCTAGTGGTTTGGGGGGGCCCGGACAGGGGGTGACGACCCAGTACTTC; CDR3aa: CASGLGGPGQGVTTQYF
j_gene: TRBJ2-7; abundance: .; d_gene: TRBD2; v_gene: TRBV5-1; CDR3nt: TGCGCCAGCACCGTCCGCGGGGGGCCGAAATACGAGCAGTACTTC; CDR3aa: CASTVRGGPKYEQYF
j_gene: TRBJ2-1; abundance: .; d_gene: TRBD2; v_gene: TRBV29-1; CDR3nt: TGCAGCGTTGAGGGGGTACGAGGGAGGGCTAGCGATGAGCAGTTCTTC; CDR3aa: CSVEGVRGRASDEQFF
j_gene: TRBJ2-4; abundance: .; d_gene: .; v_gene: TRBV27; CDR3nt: TGTGCCAGCAGCCCGGTAGCCGCCAAAAACATTCAGTACTTC; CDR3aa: CASSPVAAKNIQYF
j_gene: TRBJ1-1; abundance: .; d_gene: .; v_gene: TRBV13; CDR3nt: TGTGCCAGCAGATCACTCGGGGATCGGTGGGAGGTGAACACTGAAGCTTTCTTT; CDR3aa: CASRSLGDRWEVNTEAFF
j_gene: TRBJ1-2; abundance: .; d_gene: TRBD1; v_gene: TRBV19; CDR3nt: TGTGCCAGTAGTATCGGTGGGGACAGGCTCTATGGCTACACCTTC; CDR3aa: CASSIGGDRLYGYTF
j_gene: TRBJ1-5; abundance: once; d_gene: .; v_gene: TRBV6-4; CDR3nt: TGTGCCAGCAGTGACTCATCGGGGGGTCAGCCCCAGCATTTT; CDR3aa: CASSDSSGGQPQHF
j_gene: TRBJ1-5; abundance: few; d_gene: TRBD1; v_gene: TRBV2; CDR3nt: TGTGCCAGCAGTGGGACAGGGGACAATCAGCCCCAGCATTTT; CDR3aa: CASSGTGDNQPQHF
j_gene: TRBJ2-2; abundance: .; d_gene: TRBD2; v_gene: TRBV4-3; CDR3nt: TGCGCCAGCAGCCAGGGACTTAGGACTAGCGGGGGCCCGAACACCGGGGAGCTGTTTTTT; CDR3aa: CASSQGLRTSGGPNTGELFF
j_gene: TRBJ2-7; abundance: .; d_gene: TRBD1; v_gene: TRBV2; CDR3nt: TGTGCCAGCAGCACAACAAAATCACAGGGGGACGAGCAGTACTTC; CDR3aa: CASSTTKSQGDEQYF
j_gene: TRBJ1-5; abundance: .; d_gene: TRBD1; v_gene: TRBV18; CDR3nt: TGTGCCAGCGCAAGGACAGGCAGAGGAGGCAATCAGCCCCAGCATTTT; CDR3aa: CASARTGRGGNQPQHF
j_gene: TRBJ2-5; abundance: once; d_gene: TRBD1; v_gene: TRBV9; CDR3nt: TGTGCCAGCAGCATAGGACAGGGGCAAGAGACCCAGTACTTC; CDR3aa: CASSIGQGQETQYF
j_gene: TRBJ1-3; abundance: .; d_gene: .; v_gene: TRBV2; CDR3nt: TGTGCCAGTTTAACCTACGTCCCATTCTCTGGAAACACCATATATTTT; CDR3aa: CASLTYVPFSGNTIYF
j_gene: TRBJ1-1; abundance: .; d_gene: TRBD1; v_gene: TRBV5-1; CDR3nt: TGCGCCAGCCACTCGGGACAGGTGGACACTGAAGCTTTCTTT; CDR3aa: CASHSGQVDTEAFF
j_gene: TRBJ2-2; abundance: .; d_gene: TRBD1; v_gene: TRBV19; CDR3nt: TGTGCCGTTTCTGCCACGGAGACAGGGATAGGCACCGGGGAGCTGTTTTTT; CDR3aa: CAVSATETGIGTGELFF
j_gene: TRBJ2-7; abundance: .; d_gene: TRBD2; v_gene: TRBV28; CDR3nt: TGTGCCAGCAGTTTGAGACTAGCTGCTTACGAGCAGTACTTC; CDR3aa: CASSLRLAAYEQYF
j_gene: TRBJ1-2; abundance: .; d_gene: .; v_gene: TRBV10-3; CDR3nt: TGTGCCTCACAGGAGTATGGCTACACCTTC; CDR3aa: CASQEYGYTF
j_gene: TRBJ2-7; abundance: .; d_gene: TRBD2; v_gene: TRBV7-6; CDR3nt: TGTGCCAGCAGCCCAGGAGGGCTAGCGGGAGTCTACGAGCAGTACTTC; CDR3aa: CASSPGGLAGVYEQYF
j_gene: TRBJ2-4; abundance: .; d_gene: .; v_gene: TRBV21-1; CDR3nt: TGTGCCAGAGACGGCAGGGTAACCAAAAACATTCAGTACTTC; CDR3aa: CARDGRVTKNIQYF
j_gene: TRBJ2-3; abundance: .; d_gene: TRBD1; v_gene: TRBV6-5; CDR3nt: TGTGCCAGCAGTTACGAACAGGGGGCCGTGGCAGATACGCAGTATTTT; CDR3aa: CASSYEQGAVADTQYF
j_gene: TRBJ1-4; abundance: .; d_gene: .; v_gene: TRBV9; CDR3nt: TGTGCCAGCAGCCCGCGTGGAGGGGCGGATGAAAAACTGTTTTTT; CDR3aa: CASSPRGGADEKLFF
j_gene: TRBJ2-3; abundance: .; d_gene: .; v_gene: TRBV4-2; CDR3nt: TGTGCCAGCAGCCAAGTAACTAGCAGCACAGATACGCAGTATTTT; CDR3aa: CASSQVTSSTDTQYF
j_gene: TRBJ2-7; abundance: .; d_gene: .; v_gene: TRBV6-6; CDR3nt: TGTGCCAGCAGTTACTCGACCAGGGTGGCTTCCGAGCAGTACTTC; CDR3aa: CASSYSTRVASEQYF
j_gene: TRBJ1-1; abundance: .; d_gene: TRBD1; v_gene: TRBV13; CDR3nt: TGTGCCAGCAGCCTCAGCGGACAGGGTGACACTGAAGCTTTCTTT; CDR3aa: CASSLSGQGDTEAFF
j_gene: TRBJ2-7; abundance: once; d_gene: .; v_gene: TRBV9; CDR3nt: TGTGCCAGCAGCGTAGCTCCAGGGCCTTCAGAGCAGTACTTC; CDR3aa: CASSVAPGPSEQYF
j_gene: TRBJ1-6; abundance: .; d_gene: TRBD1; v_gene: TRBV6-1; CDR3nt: TGTGCCAGCAGTGAATATCCGGGACAGGGTAATTCACCCCTCCACTTT; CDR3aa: CASSEYPGQGNSPLHF
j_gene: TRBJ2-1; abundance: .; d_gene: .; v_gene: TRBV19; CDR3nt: TGTGCCAGTAGCCTAGGGGGATTCAATGAGCAGTTCTTC; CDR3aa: CASSLGGFNEQFF
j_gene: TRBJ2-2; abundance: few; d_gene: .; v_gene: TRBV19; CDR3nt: TGTGCCAGTAGTGGGCCTGGGGAGCTGTTTTTT; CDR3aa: CASSGPGELFF
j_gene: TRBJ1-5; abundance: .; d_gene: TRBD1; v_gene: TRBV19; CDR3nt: TGTGCCACCAAAGTCCGACAGGGAACTAGCAATCAGCCCCAGCATTTT; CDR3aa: CATKVRQGTSNQPQHF
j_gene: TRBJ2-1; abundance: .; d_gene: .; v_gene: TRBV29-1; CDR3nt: TGCAGCGTTGAAGATCGTGCCGGGCAGGGAAGAAATGAGCAGTTCTTC; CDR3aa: CSVEDRAGQGRNEQFF
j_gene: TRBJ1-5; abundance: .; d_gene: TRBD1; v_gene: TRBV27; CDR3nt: TGTGCCAGCAGTCAGACAGGGCTCAATCAGCCCCAGCATTTT; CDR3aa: CASSQTGLNQPQHF
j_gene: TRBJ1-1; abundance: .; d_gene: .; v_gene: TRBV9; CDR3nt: TGTGCCAGCAGCGTAGGGCCGCAAAACACTGAAGCTTTCTTT; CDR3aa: CASSVGPQNTEAFF
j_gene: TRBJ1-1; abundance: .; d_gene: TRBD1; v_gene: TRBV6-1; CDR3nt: TGTGCCAGCAGTGAAGCTTCGGACAGGATTTGGAACACTGAAGCTTTCTTT; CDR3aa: CASSEASDRIWNTEAFF
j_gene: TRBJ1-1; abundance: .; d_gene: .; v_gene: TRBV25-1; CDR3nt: TGTGCCAGCAGTGAATACCCAAACACTGAAGCTTTCTTT; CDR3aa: CASSEYPNTEAFF
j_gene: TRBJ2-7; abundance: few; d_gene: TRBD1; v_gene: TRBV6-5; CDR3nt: TGTGCCAGCAGTGGAGAGGGGACAGGGAGCTACGAGCAGTACTTC; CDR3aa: CASSGEGTGSYEQYF
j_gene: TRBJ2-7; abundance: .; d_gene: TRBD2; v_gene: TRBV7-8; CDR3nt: TGTGCCAGCACTCTAGCGGGGGGCACCTACGAGCAGTACTTC; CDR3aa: CASTLAGGTYEQYF
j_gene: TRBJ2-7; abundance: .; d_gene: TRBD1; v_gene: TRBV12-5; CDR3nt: TGTGCTAGTGGCTCGGAAAAAGGACAGGCTAGCTCCTACGAGCAGTACTTC; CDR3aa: CASGSEKGQASSYEQYF
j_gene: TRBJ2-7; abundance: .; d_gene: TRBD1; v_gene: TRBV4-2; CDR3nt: TGTGCCAGCAGCCAAGCCTGGACAGGGGGCGAGGACGAGCAGTACTTC; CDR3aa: CASSQAWTGGEDEQYF
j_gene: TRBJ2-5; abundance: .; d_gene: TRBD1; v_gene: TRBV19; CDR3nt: TGTGCCAGTAGTATCATCCCGGGACAGGGTGAGGAGACCCAGTACTTC; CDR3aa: CASSIIPGQGEETQYF
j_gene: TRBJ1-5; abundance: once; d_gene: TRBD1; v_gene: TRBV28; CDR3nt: TGTGCCAGTCTTGCCGGGACAGGGGGCTTACCTAGCAATCAGCCCCAGCATTTT; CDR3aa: CASLAGTGGLPSNQPQHF
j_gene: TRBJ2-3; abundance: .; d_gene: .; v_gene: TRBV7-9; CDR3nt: TGTGCCAGCAGACCAAGTCTGGGGACTCCCCCTACAGATACGCAGTATTTT; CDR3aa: CASRPSLGTPPTDTQYF
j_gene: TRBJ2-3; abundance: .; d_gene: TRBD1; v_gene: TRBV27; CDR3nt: TGTGCCAGCAGTTTATTACACCCGGGACAGGGGGTGTCAGATACGCAGTATTTT; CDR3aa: CASSLLHPGQGVSDTQYF
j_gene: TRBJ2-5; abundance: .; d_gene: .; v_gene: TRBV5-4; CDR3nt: TGTGCCAGCAGCTTGACGGCCGGGCAAGAGACCCAGTACTTC; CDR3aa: CASSLTAGQETQYF
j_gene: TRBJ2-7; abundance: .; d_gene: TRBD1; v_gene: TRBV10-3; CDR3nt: TGTGCCATCAGATCCGGGACAGCCTCCCACGAGCAGTACTTC; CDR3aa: CAIRSGTASHEQYF
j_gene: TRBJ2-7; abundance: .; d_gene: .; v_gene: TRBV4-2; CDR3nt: TGTGCCAGCAGCCCCCCCGGGACTGACATAGGAGAGCAGTACTTC; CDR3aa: CASSPPGTDIGEQYF
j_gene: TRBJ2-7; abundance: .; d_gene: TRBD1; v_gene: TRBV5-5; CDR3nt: TGTGCCAGCAGCCCGGACAGGGGATATCACGAGCAGTACTTC; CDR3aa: CASSPDRGYHEQYF
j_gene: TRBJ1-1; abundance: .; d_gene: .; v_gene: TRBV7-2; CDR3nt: TGTGCCAGCAGCTTAGGTCCAAAAAACACTGAAGCTTTCTTT; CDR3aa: CASSLGPKNTEAFF
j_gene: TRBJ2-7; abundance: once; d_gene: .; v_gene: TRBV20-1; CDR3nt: TGCAGTGCTAGAGACTACTACGAGCAGTACTTC; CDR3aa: CSARDYYEQYF
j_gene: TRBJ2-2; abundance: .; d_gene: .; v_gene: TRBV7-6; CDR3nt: TGTGCCAGCAGCTTAAGACAGAACACCGGGGAGCTGTTTTTT; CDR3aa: CASSLRQNTGELFF